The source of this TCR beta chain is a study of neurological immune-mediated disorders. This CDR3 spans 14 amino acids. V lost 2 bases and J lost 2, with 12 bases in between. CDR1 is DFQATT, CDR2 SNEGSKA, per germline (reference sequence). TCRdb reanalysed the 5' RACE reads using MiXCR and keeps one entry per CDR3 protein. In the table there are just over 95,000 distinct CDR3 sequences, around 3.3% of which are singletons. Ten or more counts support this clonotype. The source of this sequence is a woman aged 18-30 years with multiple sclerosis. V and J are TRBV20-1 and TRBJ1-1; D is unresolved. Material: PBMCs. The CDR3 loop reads CSARSSDLNTEAFF. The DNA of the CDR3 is TGCAGTGCTAGATCCTCAGACCTTAACACTGAAGCTTTCTTT.